The 14 T cell receptor beta chains given below trace back to one sample, sequenced in a study of blood T cell repertoires in COVID-19 (dated by TCRdb to the early 2020s). Libraries were built with the immunoSEQ multiplex PCR assay. Sourced from immuneACCESS, this table was stored by TCRdb with only in-frame sequences that have V and J called. A share of the clones is absent; for the studies checked, an unresolved V gene accounts for under half, and the remainder has no known explanation. Present in this sample are approximately 100,000 clones, about 85% of which were seen just once. More than 1.5% of the sample rests with the top ten. Sequenced sample: peripheral blood. Receptors were obtained from a woman in her 70s with active or convalescent COVID-19.

This clone came up a few times. The gene calls are TRBV28 and TRBJ2-5; TRBD1 might be the D (7 bases). There are 15 residues in the CDR3. Trimming removed 5 bases at V and 4 bases at J, with 17 bases between. Germline V gene lookup returns CDR1 MDHEN and CDR2 SYDVKM. CDR3 loop: CASSNPEGARETQYF. In DNA, the CDR3 is TGTGCCAGCAGTAATCCGGAGGGGGCAAGAGAGACCCAGTACTTC.

V usage is TRBV5-1 and J usage is TRBJ2-3; D is unresolved. Trimming removed 5 bases at V and 2 bases at J, with 12 bases between. CDR1 is SGHRS, CDR2 YFSETQ, per germline. This CDR3 is built from 14 residues. DNA of the CDR3: TGCGCCAGCAGACTTCTTCCCTCCACAGATACGCAGTATTTT. Its translation: CASRLLPSTDTQYF.

The chain carries TRBV4-1 and TRBJ2-1, with a possible D match to TRBD2 (6 bases). CDR1 is MGHRA and CDR2 is YSYEKL in the germline V gene. This CDR3 region has 14 residues. Trimming left V 4 bases short and J 10 bases short, with 17 bases between. This CDR3 reads CASSPGTRPGEQFF. DNA of the CDR3: TGCGCCAGCAGCCCCGGGACTCGCCCGGGGGAGCAGTTCTTC.

This chain joins TRBV5-1 and TRBJ1-2; the match to TRBD1 covers 9 bases. The CDR3 contains 13 residues. Germline-derived CDR1 and CDR2 are SGHRS and YFSETQ. With 4 bases clipped from V and 11 bases from J, the junction kept 9 bases outside the gene matches. CDR3 sequence (DNA): TGCGCCAGCAGCGATGGGACAGGGCGAAATTACACCTTC. It is translated as CASSDGTGRNYTF.

The rearrangement joins TRBV4-1 to TRBJ1-6; D call uncertain. There are 15 residues in the CDR3. The V gene's germline CDR1 is MGHRA and CDR2 YSYEKL. V lost 2 bases and J 2 bases, leaving 7 bases between the germline ends. Here the CDR3 DNA reads TGCGCCAGCAGCCAAACTTCAACCTATAATTCACCCCTCCACTTT. Protein: CASSQTSTYNSPLHF.

V gene TRBV7-9 combines with J gene TRBJ1-5; possibly TRBD1 for D (6 bases). The CDR3 has 13 amino acids. Trimming pared 0 bases from V and 7 bases from J, leaving 7 bases between. The germline V gene has CDR1 SEHNR and CDR2 FQNEAQ (reference sequence). DNA for the CDR3: TGTGCCAGCAGCTTAGCGGGGGCCCAGCCCCAGCATTTT. Translating gives CASSLAGAQPQHF.

This chain joins TRBV6-5 and TRBJ1-2; tentatively, D is TRBD1 (6 bases). Per germline, CDR1 MNHEY and CDR2 SVGAGI. V was shortened by 7 bases and J by 4 bases, with 7 bases between the two germline ends. The CDR3 runs 11 residues. The CDR3, as DNA: TGTGCCAGCAAACAGGGCTATGGCTACACCTTC. This gives the protein CASKQGYGYTF.

This clone has more than one count but fewer than ten. This rearrangement joins TRBV2 to TRBJ1-5, with 9 bases aligning to TRBD1. The CDR3 covers 15 residues. CDR1 SNHLY and CDR2 FYNNEI come from the germline V gene. V was clipped by 4 bases and J by 10 bases; unmatched bases: 11. The CDR3 reads CASSVRGQGTYPQHF. DNA of the CDR3: TGTGCCAGCAGTGTACGGGGACAGGGTACCTACCCCCAGCATTTT.

The gene calls are TRBV30 and TRBJ1-1; D may be TRBD1 (6 bases). Trimming took off 3 bases at V and 1 base at J, with 15 bases between the two ends. The CDR3 spans 15 residues. Germline V gene lookup returns CDR1 GTSNPN and CDR2 SVGIG (reference sequence). The CDR3 nucleotides read TGTGCCTGGAGAGGAACAGGGCTCACGAACACTGAAGCTTTCTTT. Protein: CAWRGTGLTNTEAFF.

This chain links TRBV7-6 with TRBJ2-1; 16 positions agree with TRBD2. This CDR3 has 16 amino acids. Losses at the gene ends were 5 bases for V and 7 bases for J; bases not matched to a gene: 5. CDR1 is SGHVS and CDR2 is FNYEAQ in the germline V gene. The CDR3 here is CASSPGTSGRANEQFF. The CDR3 nucleotides read TGTGCCAGCAGCCCCGGGACTAGCGGGAGGGCAAATGAGCAGTTCTTC.

Only a few counts were recorded for this clone. The CDR3: CASSWDRVSPGNTIYF. The CDR3 DNA reads as TGTGCCAGCAGTTGGGACAGGGTAAGCCCTGGAAACACCATATATTTT. The chain links TRBV2 to TRBJ1-3; 9 bases fit TRBD1. The germline CDR1 and CDR2 sequences are SNHLY and FYNNEI. The CDR3 loop spans 16 amino acids. V trimming: 5 bases; J trimming: 2 bases; junction bases outside the gene matches: 7.

This clone appeared a few times. The chain uses TRBV30 and TRBJ1-5, with 10 bases that match TRBD1. Germline V gives CDR1 GTSNPN, CDR2 SVGIG (reference sequence). After removal of 2 bases from V and 5 bases from J, the junction contained 6 bases not matched to a gene. The CDR3 spans 15 residues. CDR3 sequence reads: CAWSTGTGEYQPQHF. The CDR3 DNA sequence: TGTGCCTGGAGTACTGGGACAGGGGAATATCAGCCCCAGCATTTT.

This chain links TRBV5-1 with TRBJ2-3; possibly TRBD2 for D (6 bases). CDR3 length: 13 residues. Germline V lookup: CDR1 SGHRS, CDR2 YFSETQ. Trimming removed 5 bases from V and 7 bases from J, with 14 bases in between. The DNA for the CDR3 is TGCGCCAGCAGATCCGGGACTGGCAATACGCAGTATTTT. This encodes CASRSGTGNTQYF.

The chain employs TRBV7-2 and TRBJ2-2; the match to TRBD1 covers 7 bases. This CDR3 spans 17 amino acids. Germline V gene sequence: CDR1 SGHTA, CDR2 FQGNSA. J lost 6 bases, V lost 2 bases, and 12 bases had no gene match. The CDR3 DNA reads TGTGCCAGCAGCTTATCCTGGCAGGGGGAAAGGGCCGGGGAGCTGTTTTTT. Protein: CASSLSWQGERAGELFF.